One and the same sample provided the 14 T cell receptor beta chains below, sequenced in a study of regulatory T cells in long-lasting Graves disease. Arm-PCR of CDR3 regions and iRepertoire HTBI primers were used to build TCR beta libraries. TCRdb redid the calling of the multiplex PCR reads with MiXCR, one entry per CDR3 protein. The sample contains around 450,000 distinct CDR3 sequences, 20% to 25% of which appear only once. Time point indicated: persistent/refractory GD, antithyroid drugs over 5 years with positive TRAb. PBMCs were the source of the RNA used for TCR sequencing. Source: peripheral blood mononuclear cells (PBMCs), taken when the disease was refractory, from a patient treated with antithyroid drugs. The receptors shown here come from a female donor with Graves disease.

This clonotype has a count of ten or more. The chain links TRBV27 to TRBJ2-7; TRBD2 is a possible D gene (6 bases). From germline, CDR1 is MNHEY and CDR2 SMNVEV (reference sequence). The CDR3 runs to 13 residues. Trimming pared 11 bases from V and 3 bases from J, leaving 17 bases between. The CDR3: CAASGKGGYEQYF. CDR3 nucleotides: TGTGCCGCTTCGGGGAAGGGAGGCTACGAGCAGTACTTC.

The rearrangement links TRBV9 to TRBJ2-5; the D gene is possibly TRBD2 (5 bases). Trimming removed 1 base at V and 5 bases at J, with 12 bases between. Germline CDR1 and CDR2: SGDLS and YYNGEE. This CDR3 region has 14 residues. The CDR3: CASSVSDRGETQYF. DNA of the CDR3: TGTGCCAGCAGCGTATCCGACCGAGGGGAGACCCAGTACTTC.

This clonotype was detected ten times or more. J is TRBJ1-2 and V is TRBV6-1, with 8 bases identical to TRBD1. The CDR3 consists of 15 residues. Germline V lookup: CDR1 MNHNS, CDR2 SASEGT. V was pared by 6 bases and J by 5 bases, with 11 bases of the junction left unmatched. The CDR3, as DNA: TGTGCCAGCAGCCCACGGCAGGGGGCAGGGTATGGCTACACCTTC. This encodes CASSPRQGAGYGYTF.

A note on this clonotype: One junction end disagrees with the germline gene, perhaps due to a read error. The V call is TRBV15, the J call TRBJ2-7, with 9 bases identical to TRBD2. This CDR3 contains 13 residues. The germline gives CDR1 LNHNV, CDR2 YYDKDF (reference sequence). DNA for the CDR3: TGTGCCACCGCCGAGCGGGGGGTCTACGAGCAGCACTTC. This translates into CATAERGVYEQHF.

This clonotype was counted many times. The chain carries TRBV7-6 and TRBJ2-6; 8 bases line up with TRBD1. The V segment lost 2 bases and the J segment 0 bases; nucleotides outside the gene matches: 3. The germline CDR1 and CDR2 sequences are SGHVS and FNYEAQ. This CDR3 comprises 17 residues. The CDR3, as DNA: TGTGCCAGCAGCTTAATAGGGACAGGCTCTGGGGCCAACGTCCTGACTTTC. Protein sequence: CASSLIGTGSGANVLTF.

This clonotype was seen at least ten times. This chain joins TRBV28 and TRBJ2-5, with 14 bases fitting TRBD2. This CDR3 has 18 amino acids. V gave up 3 bases and J gave up 1 base; unmatched junction bases: 7. Germline CDR1 is MDHEN and CDR2 is SYDVKM. CDR3 nucleotides: TGTGCCAGCAGTTTCCCGGGACTAGCGGGAGCCCCCCAAGAGACCCAGTACTTC. Amino acid sequence: CASSFPGLAGAPQETQYF.

J is TRBJ1-2 and V is TRBV5-5; 7 bases align to TRBD1. Looked up from germline, CDR1 is SGHKS and CDR2 is YYEKEE (reference sequence). V shed 4 bases and J 6 bases; nucleotides not matched to a gene: 9. The CDR3 is made up of 14 amino acids. The CDR3 coding sequence is TGTGCCAGCAGCCAACCGACAGGGTATAATGGCTACACCTTC. Translating gives CASSQPTGYNGYTF.

V is TRBV18 and J is TRBJ2-7; 10 positions match TRBD1. The CDR3 runs 14 residues. J gave up 9 bases and V 6 bases, and 11 bases lay outside the gene matches. Germline-derived CDR1 and CDR2 are KGHSH and LQKENI. CDR3 sequence (DNA): TGTGCCAGCTCCCGGGACAGGGGAATTACGAGGCAGTACTTC. It is translated as CASSRDRGITRQYF.

In this sample, this clonotype turned up many times. This chain uses TRBV5-1 with TRBJ1-1; 9 nucleotides agree with TRBD1. The CDR3 loop spans 15 amino acids. Germline V gene data show CDR1 as SGHRS and CDR2 as YFSETQ. V gave up 5 bases and J gave up 4 bases; unmatched junction bases: 9. The DNA for the CDR3 is TGCGCCAGCAGACAAAGGACAGGGGCGGGCACTGAAGCTTTCTTT. Protein: CASRQRTGAGTEAFF.

V gene TRBV7-9 combines with J gene TRBJ2-7; D gene ambiguous. Germline V gene data show CDR1 as SEHNR and CDR2 as FQNEAQ (reference sequence). The germline V and J ends were trimmed by 9 bases and 0 bases, with 21 bases remaining between them. The CDR3 covers 16 residues. CDR3 in amino acids: CARYTPANSSSYEQYF. CDR3 coding DNA: TGTGCCAGATACACCCCAGCGAACTCGAGCTCCTACGAGCAGTACTTC.

In its sample, this clonotype was seen a few times. This sequence joins TRBV7-9 and TRBJ1-1; the match to TRBD1 covers 8 bases. V was clipped by 5 bases and J by 5 bases; unmatched bases: 7. Germline V gene data show CDR1 as SEHNR and CDR2 as FQNEAQ (reference sequence). CDR3 size: 14 residues. In nucleotides, the CDR3 is TGTGCCAGCAGCGGCGACAGGGGCCGGACTGAAGCTTTCTTT. Its translation: CASSGDRGRTEAFF.

With respect to this clonotype: This may come from a read error, since a much larger clone is one base off. The V and J genes are TRBV7-9 and TRBJ1-1; D might be TRBD1 (5 bases). This CDR3 comprises 13 residues. Germline CDR1 SEHNR, CDR2 FQNEAQ (reference sequence). CDR3 DNA: TGTGCCACCAGCTTAGATGGGGGCACTGAAGCTTTCTTT. It yields the protein CATSLDGGTEAFF. Filled out from reference TRBV7-9 and TRBJ1-1, the complete variable domain reads DTGVSQNPRHKITKRGQNVTFRCDPISEHNRLYWYRQTLGQGPEFLTYFQNEAQLEKSRLLSDRFSAERPKGSFSTLEIQRTEQGDSAMYLCATSLDGGTEAFFGQGTRLTVV.

The genes are TRBV30 and TRBJ1-5, with D uncertain. Deletions cut 0 bases from V and 2 bases from J, with 11 bases between. Germline V gives CDR1 GTSNPN, CDR2 SVGIG (reference sequence). This CDR3 spans 15 amino acids. CDR3 amino acids: CAWSVGGIGNQPQHF. The CDR3 DNA follows: TGTGCCTGGAGTGTTGGAGGGATAGGCAATCAGCCCCAGCATTTT. The full variable domain, completed using reference TRBV30 and TRBJ1-5, is SQTIHQWPATLVQPVGSPLSLECTVEGTSNPNLYWYRQAAGRGLQLLFYSVGIGQISSEVPQNLSASRPQDRQFILSSKKLLLSDSGFYLCAWSVGGIGNQPQHFGDGTRLSIL.

This chain links TRBV28 with TRBJ1-4; D uncertain. The V gene's germline CDR1 is MDHEN and CDR2 SYDVKM. The CDR3 length is 12 residues. The V gene lost 6 bases and the J gene lost 8 bases, with 10 bases spanning the gap. The CDR3 here is CASRERNEKLFF. The CDR3 bases are TGTGCCAGCAGGGAGAGGAACGAAAAACTGTTTTTT.